The 9 T cell receptor beta chains reported below all come from one sample, sequenced in a study of blood T cells in healthy people across ages. A second roughly 7 to 12 cycle PCR used barcoded and J-beta primers. TCRdb reprocessed the 5' RACE reads via MiXCR and lists one record per CDR3 protein. The table records hundreds of thousands of distinct CDR3 sequences, roughly three fifths of them present only once. The sample comprised blood. The receptors were sampled from a man aged 35-49 years in good health.

In DNA, the CDR3 is TGCAGTGCCCCCTCCTTAGCGGGGGGTTGGTACGAGCTGTACTTC. Translated: CSAPSLAGGWYELYF. The V and J genes are TRBV20-1 and TRBJ2-5; 10 bases match TRBD2. The trim removed 6 bases at V and 13 bases at J, leaving 20 bases unmatched. CDR1 DFQATT and CDR2 SNEGSKA come from the germline V gene (reference sequence). This CDR3 is built from 15 residues.

This chain links TRBV5-1 with TRBJ1-6; no reliable D call. CDR3 size: 15 residues. Trimming removed 4 bases at V and 9 bases at J, with 17 bases between. Germline assignment: CDR1 SGHRS and CDR2 YFSETQ. The CDR3 region has the DNA TGCGCCAGCAGCCCCAACAACGTCGGTTTTTCACCCCTCCACTTT. Protein sequence: CASSPNNVGFSPLHF.

The rearrangement uses TRBV6-2 or TRBV6-3 and TRBJ2-1; TRBD2 aligns across 14 bases. Trimming at V came to 0 bases and at J to 8 bases, leaving 9 bases not matched to a gene. From germline, CDR1 is MNHEY and CDR2 SVGEGT. There are 18 residues in the CDR3. In DNA, the CDR3 is TGTGCCAGCAGTTACTCGAGCGGGACTAGCGGGAGTTTTGATGAGCAGTTCTTC. It is translated as CASSYSSGTSGSFDEQFF.

This sequence joins TRBV29-1 and TRBJ2-3; tentatively, D is TRBD2 (6 bases). This CDR3 is built from 14 residues. Germline-derived CDR1 and CDR2 are SQVTM and ANQGSEA. With 4 bases removed from V and 3 bases from J, the gap between germline ends came to 14 bases. CDR3 amino acids: CSVVAGSATDTQYF. The CDR3 DNA follows: TGCAGCGTTGTCGCCGGGAGCGCGACAGATACGCAGTATTTT.

This clonotype showed up many times. The V call is TRBV11-2, the J call TRBJ1-2; D gene uncertain. This CDR3 region has 14 residues. Trimming pared 0 bases from V and 4 bases from J, leaving 9 bases between. Germline loops: CDR1 SGHAT, CDR2 FQNNGV. The chain's CDR3 is CASSLDSDGYGYTF. DNA of the CDR3: TGTGCCAGCAGCTTAGACAGCGACGGCTATGGCTACACCTTC.

This rearrangement joins TRBV7-2 to TRBJ2-1, with 7 bases aligning to TRBD1. The germline V gene has CDR1 SGHTA and CDR2 FQGNSA. Trimming removed 1 base from V and 3 bases from J; junction bases left unmatched: 3. The CDR3 length is 15 residues. The CDR3 bases are TGTGCCAGCAGCTTAGACGGACAGGACTACAATGAGCAGTTCTTC. This gives the protein CASSLDGQDYNEQFF.

There are a few counts of this clonotype. V is TRBV29-1 and J is TRBJ2-5; 7 bases fit TRBD2. Germline assignment: CDR1 SQVTM and CDR2 ANQGSEA. The CDR3 extends over 12 amino acids. The V segment lost 4 bases and the J segment 4 bases; nucleotides outside the gene matches: 3. The CDR3 reads CSVGPSGETQYF. The DNA of the CDR3 is TGCAGCGTTGGTCCTAGCGGAGAGACCCAGTACTTC. Full variable domain (missing parts from reference TRBV29-1 and TRBJ2-5): SAVISQKPSRDICQRGTSLTIQCQVDSQVTMMFWYRQQPGQSLTLIATANQGSEATYESGFVIDKFPISRPNLTFSTLTVSNMSPEDSSIYLCSVGPSGETQYFGPGTRLLVL.

The rearrangement joins TRBV7-9 to TRBJ2-7; the D gene could be TRBD1 or TRBD2 (5 bases each). V was shortened by 5 bases and J by 5 bases, with 13 bases between the two germline ends. Germline V gene lookup returns CDR1 SEHNR and CDR2 FQNEAQ (reference sequence). The CDR3 has 13 amino acids. CDR3 amino acids: CASSPRGPDEQYF. The CDR3 DNA reads as TGTGCCAGCAGCCCGAGGGGTCCCGACGAGCAGTACTTC. Full variable domain (rest looked up from reference TRBV7-9 and TRBJ2-7): DTGVSQNPRHKITKRGQNVTFRCDPISEHNRLYWYRQTLGQGPEFLTYFQNEAQLEKSRLLSDRFSAERPKGSFSTLEIQRTEQGDSAMYLCASSPRGPDEQYFGPGTRLTVT.

The chain couples TRBV20-1 to TRBJ2-3, with D tentatively TRBD1 (5 bases). Germline CDR1 and CDR2: DFQATT and SNEGSKA (reference sequence). CDR3 length: 14 residues. The V end was cut by 5 bases, the J end by 1 base, with 13 bases between. Here the CDR3 DNA reads TGCAGTGCTTGGGCAGGGTTTGGCACAGATACGCAGTATTTT. This gives the protein CSAWAGFGTDTQYF.